This is a list of T cell receptor beta chains from one sample in a study of cytomegalovirus exposure and HLA in healthy donors. The data were produced by immunoSEQ multiplex PCR, yet TCRdb's version contains in-frame clones alone and is incomplete. The sample records roughly 70,000 clones, 80% to 90% being singletons. Material for sequencing was PBMCs. These receptors came from a woman aged 30 to 39 in good health and CMV-seropositive. CDR3s include the opening cysteine and the closing phenylalanine or tryptophan. The D gene is left open where the match is weak. The listing skips clone size in some rows; elsewhere it reads once, few, many or a size class.

D gene	V gene	J gene	clone size	CDR3 DNA	CDR3 protein
TRBD2	TRBV9	TRBJ2-7	.	TGTGCCAGCAGCGTGGGGGGACTAGCTGGAGGCGAGCAGTACTTC	CASSVGGLAGGEQYF
TRBD2	TRBV27	TRBJ2-1	.	TGTGCCAGCAGGCCCGGGACTAGGTTTGAGCAGTTCTTC	CASRPGTRFEQFF
TRBD1	TRBV28	TRBJ2-5	.	TGTGCCAGCAGTCGCGACAGGGGGCTGTTAAGAGAGACCCAGTACTTC	CASSRDRGLLRETQYF
TRBD2	TRBV30	TRBJ2-7	.	TGTGCCTGTGTTCCGATCGGTAGCGGGAGCTCCTACGAGCAGTACTTC	CACVPIGSGSSYEQYF
TRBD1	TRBV6-5	TRBJ2-7	.	TGTGCCAGCAGTTTAGGACAGGACTACGAGCAGTACTTC	CASSLGQDYEQYF
.	TRBV7-6	TRBJ2-5	.	TGTGCCAGCAGCTTAGCGGGCCGGGGGACCCAGTACTTC	CASSLAGRGTQYF
.	TRBV19	TRBJ1-5	once	TGTGCCAGTAGTATTATAGCGGGAAGCCAGCCCCAGCATTTT	CASSIIAGSQPQHF
.	TRBV29-1	TRBJ2-7	.	TGCAGCGTTGCAAATGAGGCTCATAAGGAGCAGTACTTC	CSVANEAHKEQYF
TRBD1	TRBV28	TRBJ1-2	.	TGTGCCAGCAGTTTAGCGACAGGGGGTGGCTACACCTTC	CASSLATGGGYTF
TRBD1	TRBV7-8	TRBJ2-1	.	TGTGCCAGCAGCTTATGGGGGACAGGAAGCTCCTACAATGAGCAGTTCTTC	CASSLWGTGSSYNEQFF
TRBD2	TRBV6-1	TRBJ2-1	.	TGTGCCAGCAGTGACGGGAGGGCCCTTCTGACCAATGAGCAGTTCTTC	CASSDGRALLTNEQFF
.	TRBV10-3	TRBJ2-3	.	TGTGCCATCAGTCAGACGGGGAGCACAGATACGCAGTATTTT	CAISQTGSTDTQYF
TRBD1	TRBV27	TRBJ2-7	.	TGTGCCAGCAGTTTGCAGGGGGCCAAACCGAGCTCCTACGAGCAGTACTTC	CASSLQGAKPSSYEQYF
TRBD2	TRBV14	TRBJ2-7	.	TGTGCCAGCAGCCAATCGACCGGGACTAGCTCCTACGAGCAGTACTTC	CASSQSTGTSSYEQYF
TRBD1	TRBV28	TRBJ1-1	few	TGTGCCAGCAGTTTATCAGGGGACAGGAAAGCTTTCTTT	CASSLSGDRKAFF
TRBD2	TRBV5-1	TRBJ2-1	.	TGCGCCAGCAGCCCCCCACTAGCGGGAGGCGGCTACAATGAGCAGTTCTTC	CASSPPLAGGGYNEQFF
TRBD1	TRBV7-9	TRBJ2-7	.	TGTGCCAGCAGCTTGGACAGGGCAAGGGAGCAGTACTTC	CASSLDRAREQYF
.	TRBV5-5	TRBJ2-3	once	TGTGCCAGCAGCTTGGATTCGGGGACTAGCACAGATACGCAGTATTTT	CASSLDSGTSTDTQYF
TRBD1	TRBV6-5	TRBJ2-7	.	TGTGCCAGCAGCTACGCCGGGACAGGGGACGAGCAGTACTTC	CASSYAGTGDEQYF
.	TRBV7-9	TRBJ1-2	.	TGTGCCAGCAGCTTAGATGGGGCAGGGGTGCGAGGGAACGGCTACACCTTC	CASSLDGAGVRGNGYTF
TRBD2	TRBV6-5	TRBJ2-1	.	TGTGCCAGCTCACCCGGGGGGAGCTCCTACAATGAGCAGTTCTTC	CASSPGGSSYNEQFF
.	TRBV2	TRBJ2-1	.	TGTGCCAGCACAGAGGGACTAAGGGGGTACAATGAGCAGTTCTTC	CASTEGLRGYNEQFF
TRBD1	TRBV5-5	TRBJ1-1	.	TGTGCCAGCAGCATGACAGGGAGTAAAGGGAACACTGAAGCTTTCTTT	CASSMTGSKGNTEAFF
.	TRBV9	TRBJ2-3	.	TGTGCCAGCAGCGTTACCGAGAAGGGGGCAGATACGCAGTATTTT	CASSVTEKGADTQYF
TRBD1	TRBV19	TRBJ2-7	.	TGTGCCAGTAGTAGGACCCCGGGACAGGGCGACGAGCAGTACTTC	CASSRTPGQGDEQYF
TRBD2	TRBV7-9	TRBJ2-1	few	TGTGCCAGCAGCGCCAGACTAGCGGGGGTCTACAATGAGCAGTTCTTC	CASSARLAGVYNEQFF
TRBD2	TRBV27	TRBJ2-2	.	TGTGCCAGCAGTTTAAGCACTAGCGGGGCCGGGGAGCTGTTTTTT	CASSLSTSGAGELFF
.	TRBV4-1	TRBJ2-7	.	TGTGCCAGCAGCCAAGGAGCAGAGGGCACCCACTACGAGCAGTACTTC	CASSQGAEGTHYEQYF